The 4 T cell receptor beta chains below were found in one sample sequenced in a study of STAT5B mutations in CD4+ large granular lymphocyte leukemia. Here immunoSEQ multiplex PCR was the method, and the copy in TCRdb shows in-frame clones only, minus some. The data hold 30,000 to 40,000 clones, with around three quarters observed a single time. Sequencing was done on a sample of CD4+ T cells from blood buffy coats. These receptors were taken from a human donor in good health.

This clone was observed once. This rearrangement joins TRBV6-1 to TRBJ1-1; a weak D match, TRBD1 (5 bases). The germline V gene encodes CDR1 MNHNS and CDR2 SASEGT. The CDR3 runs 13 residues. Trimming cost V 6 bases and J 6 bases, with 14 bases left between them. CDR3 sequence reads: CASRFQGGAEAFF. In nucleotides, the CDR3 is TGTGCCAGCAGATTCCAGGGTGGCGCTGAAGCTTTCTTT.

The rearrangement uses TRBV19 and TRBJ2-5; TRBD1 matches at 8 bases. The CDR3 is made up of 14 amino acids. Per germline, CDR1 LNHDA and CDR2 SQIVND (reference sequence). The junction had 2 bases not matched to a gene; V was cut back by 3 bases and J by 2 bases. The CDR3 reads CASSMTGAQETQYF. CDR3 nucleotides: TGTGCCAGTAGTATGACAGGGGCTCAAGAGACCCAGTACTTC.

The genes are TRBV10-2 and TRBJ2-3; D unclear. V lost 11 bases, J lost 0 bases, and 12 bases lay in between. Germline-derived CDR1 and CDR2 are WSHSY and SAAADI. CDR3 size: 13 residues. The CDR3 coding sequence is TGCGCCTCCTTCCGGGCTAGCACAGATACGCAGTATTTT. It yields the protein CASFRASTDTQYF.

This sequence joins TRBV19 and TRBJ1-1, with TRBD1 as a possible D gene (6 bases). Trimming cost V 3 bases and J 10 bases, with 12 bases left between them. The CDR3 length is 12 residues. From germline, CDR1 is LNHDA and CDR2 SQIVND (reference sequence). In DNA form, the CDR3 reads TGTGCCAGTAGTATGAGCCAGGGGCGAGCTTTCTTT. The encoded protein is CASSMSQGRAFF.